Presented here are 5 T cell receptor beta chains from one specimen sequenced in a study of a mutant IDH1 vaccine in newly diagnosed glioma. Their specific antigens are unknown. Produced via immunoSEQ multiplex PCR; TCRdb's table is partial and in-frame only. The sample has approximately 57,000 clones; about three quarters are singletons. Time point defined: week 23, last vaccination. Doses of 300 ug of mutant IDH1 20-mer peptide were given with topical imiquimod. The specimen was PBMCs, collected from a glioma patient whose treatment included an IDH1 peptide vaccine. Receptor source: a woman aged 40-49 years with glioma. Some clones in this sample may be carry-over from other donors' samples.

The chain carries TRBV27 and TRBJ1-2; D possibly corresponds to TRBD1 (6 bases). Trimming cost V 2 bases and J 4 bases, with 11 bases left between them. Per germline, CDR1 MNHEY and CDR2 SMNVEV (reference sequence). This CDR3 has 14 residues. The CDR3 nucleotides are TGTGCCAGCAGTTTAACCAGGGGAGGCTATGGCTACACCTTC. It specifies CASSLTRGGYGYTF.

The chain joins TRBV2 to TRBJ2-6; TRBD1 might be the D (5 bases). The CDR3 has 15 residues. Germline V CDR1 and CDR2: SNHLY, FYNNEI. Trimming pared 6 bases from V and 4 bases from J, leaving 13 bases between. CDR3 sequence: CASRRDSAGANVLTF. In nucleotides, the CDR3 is TGTGCCAGCAGAAGAGACAGTGCCGGGGCCAACGTCCTGACTTTC. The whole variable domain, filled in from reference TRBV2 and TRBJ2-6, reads EPEVTQTPSHQVTQMGQEVILRCVPISNHLYFYWYRQILGQKVEFLVSFYNNEISEKSEIFDDQFSVERPDGSNFTLKIRSTKLEDSAMYFCASRRDSAGANVLTFGAGSRLTVL.

CDR3 nucleotide sequence: TGTGCCAGCAGCCCACGGACGGGCACAGATACGCAGTATTTT. Translated, it gives CASSPRTGTDTQYF. V and J are TRBV6-5 and TRBJ2-3; D is unclear. The CDR3 loop spans 14 amino acids. Germline CDR1 reads MNHEY; CDR2 reads SVGAGI. V gave up 6 bases and J gave up 1 base, with 11 bases separating them.

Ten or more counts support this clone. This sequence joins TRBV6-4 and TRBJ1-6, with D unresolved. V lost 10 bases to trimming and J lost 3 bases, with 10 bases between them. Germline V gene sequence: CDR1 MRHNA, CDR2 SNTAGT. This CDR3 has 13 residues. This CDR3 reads CATRQSYNSPLHF. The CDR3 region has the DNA TGTGCCACCCGGCAGAGCTATAATTCACCCCTCCACTTT.

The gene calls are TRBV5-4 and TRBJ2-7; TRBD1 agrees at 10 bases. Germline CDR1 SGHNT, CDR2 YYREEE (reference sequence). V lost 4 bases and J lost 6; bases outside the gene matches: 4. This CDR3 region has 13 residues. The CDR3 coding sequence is TGTGCCAGCAGCCCAGACAGGGGGCGCGAGCAGTACTTC. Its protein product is CASSPDRGREQYF.